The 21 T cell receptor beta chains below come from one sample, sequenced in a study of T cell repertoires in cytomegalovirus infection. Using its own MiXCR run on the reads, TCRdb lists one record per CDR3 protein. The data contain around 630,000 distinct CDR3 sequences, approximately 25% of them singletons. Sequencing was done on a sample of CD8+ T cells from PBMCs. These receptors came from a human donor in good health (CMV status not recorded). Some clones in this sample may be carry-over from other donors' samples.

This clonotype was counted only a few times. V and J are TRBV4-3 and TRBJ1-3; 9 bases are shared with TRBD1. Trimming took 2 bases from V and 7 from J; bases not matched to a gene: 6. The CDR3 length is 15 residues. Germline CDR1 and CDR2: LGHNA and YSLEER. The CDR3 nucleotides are TGCGCCAGCAGCCAAATGGGACAGGGACTGAACACCATATATTTT. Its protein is CASSQMGQGLNTIYF.

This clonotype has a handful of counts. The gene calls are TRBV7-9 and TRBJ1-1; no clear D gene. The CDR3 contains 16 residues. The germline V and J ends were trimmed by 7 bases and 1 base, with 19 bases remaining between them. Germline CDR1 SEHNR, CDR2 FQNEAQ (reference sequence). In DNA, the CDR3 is TGTGCCAGCAACACTCCCCCGGGAGGGTCGAACACTGAAGCTTTCTTT. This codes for CASNTPPGGSNTEAFF.

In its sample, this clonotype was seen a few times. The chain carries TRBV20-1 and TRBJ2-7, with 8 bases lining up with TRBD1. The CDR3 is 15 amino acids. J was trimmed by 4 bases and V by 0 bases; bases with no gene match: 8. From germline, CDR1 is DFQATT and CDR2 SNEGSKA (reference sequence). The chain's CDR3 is CSARDNSGGLYEQYV. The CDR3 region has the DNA TGCAGTGCTAGAGATAATTCAGGGGGCCTGTACGAGCAGTACGTC.

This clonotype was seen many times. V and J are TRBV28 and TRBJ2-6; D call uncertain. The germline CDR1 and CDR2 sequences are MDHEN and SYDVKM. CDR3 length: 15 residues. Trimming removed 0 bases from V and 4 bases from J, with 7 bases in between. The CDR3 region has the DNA TGTGCCAGCAGTTTATGGGGAACCGGGGCCAACGTCCTGACTTTC. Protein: CASSLWGTGANVLTF.

This CDR3 is CASSETGRSYNSPLHF. CDR3 in DNA: TGTGCCAGCAGTGAAACAGGACGGTCCTATAATTCACCCCTCCACTTT. The V and J genes are TRBV25-1 and TRBJ1-6; a weak D match, TRBD1 (5 bases). Germline CDR1 MGHDK, CDR2 SYGVNS. The CDR3 is 16 residues long. V shed 2 bases and J shed 1 base, with 9 bases lying between them.

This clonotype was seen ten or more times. CDR3 in amino acids: CASSDRSGYGYTF. CDR3 DNA sequence: TGTGCCAGCAGTGACAGGTCCGGCTATGGCTACACCTTC. V is TRBV6-1 and J is TRBJ1-2; no definite D call. This CDR3 spans 13 amino acids. V gave up 3 bases and J gave up 4 bases, with 9 bases separating them. Germline loops: CDR1 MNHNS, CDR2 SASEGT.

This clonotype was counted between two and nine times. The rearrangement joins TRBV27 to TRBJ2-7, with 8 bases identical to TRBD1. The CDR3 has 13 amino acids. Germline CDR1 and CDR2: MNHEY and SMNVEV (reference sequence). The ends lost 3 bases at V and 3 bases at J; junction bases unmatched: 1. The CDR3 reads CASSFGTGYEQYV. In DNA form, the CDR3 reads TGTGCCAGCAGTTTCGGGACAGGCTACGAGCAGTACGTC.

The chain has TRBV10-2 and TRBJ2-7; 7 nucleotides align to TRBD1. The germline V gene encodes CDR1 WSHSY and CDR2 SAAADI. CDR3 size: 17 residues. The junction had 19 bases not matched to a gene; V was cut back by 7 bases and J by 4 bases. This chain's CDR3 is CASTTTLRGLGGYEQYF. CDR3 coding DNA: TGCGCCAGCACTACCACCCTTAGGGGGCTTGGAGGTTACGAGCAGTACTTC.

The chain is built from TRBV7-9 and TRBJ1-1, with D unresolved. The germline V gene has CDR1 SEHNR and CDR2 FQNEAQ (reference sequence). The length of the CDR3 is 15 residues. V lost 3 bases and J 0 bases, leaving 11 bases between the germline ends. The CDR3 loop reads CASSFVRVLNTEAFF. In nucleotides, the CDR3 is TGTGCCAGCAGCTTCGTGCGTGTTCTGAACACTGAAGCTTTCTTT. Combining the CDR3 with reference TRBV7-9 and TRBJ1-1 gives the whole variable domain DTGVSQNPRHKITKRGQNVTFRCDPISEHNRLYWYRQTLGQGPEFLTYFQNEAQLEKSRLLSDRFSAERPKGSFSTLEIQRTEQGDSAMYLCASSFVRVLNTEAFFGQGTRLTVV.

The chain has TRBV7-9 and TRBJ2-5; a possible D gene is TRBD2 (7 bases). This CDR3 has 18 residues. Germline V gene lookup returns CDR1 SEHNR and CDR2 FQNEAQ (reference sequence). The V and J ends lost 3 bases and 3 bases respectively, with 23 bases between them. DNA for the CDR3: TGTGCCAGCAGCTTTACGACCCGACTAGCAGGGGCCAAAGAGACCCAGTACTTC. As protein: CASSFTTRLAGAKETQYF.

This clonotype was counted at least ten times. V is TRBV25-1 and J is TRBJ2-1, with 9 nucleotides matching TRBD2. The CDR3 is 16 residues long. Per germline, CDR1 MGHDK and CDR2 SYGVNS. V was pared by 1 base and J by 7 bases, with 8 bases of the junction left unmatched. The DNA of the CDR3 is TGTGCCAGCAGTGAATGGGTAGCGGGGGTCGGGAATGAGCAGTTCTTC. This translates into CASSEWVAGVGNEQFF.

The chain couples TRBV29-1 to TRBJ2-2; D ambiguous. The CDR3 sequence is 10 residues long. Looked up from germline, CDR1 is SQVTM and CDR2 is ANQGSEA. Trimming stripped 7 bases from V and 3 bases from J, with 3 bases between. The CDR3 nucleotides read TGCAGCGCTTACACCGGGGAGCTGTTTTTT. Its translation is CSAYTGELFF.

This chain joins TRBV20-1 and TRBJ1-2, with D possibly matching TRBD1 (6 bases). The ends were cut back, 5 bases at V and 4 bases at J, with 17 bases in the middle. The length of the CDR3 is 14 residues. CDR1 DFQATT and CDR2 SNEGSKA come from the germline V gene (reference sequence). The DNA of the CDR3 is TGCAGTGCTCCGGGACACATAGGGGGCTATGGCTACACCTTC. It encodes CSAPGHIGGYGYTF.

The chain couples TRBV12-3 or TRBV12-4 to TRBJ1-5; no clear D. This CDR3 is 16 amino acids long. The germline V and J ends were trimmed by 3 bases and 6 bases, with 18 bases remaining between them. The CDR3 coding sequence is TGTGCCAGCAGTTTTGACCATCCCAGTTGGGGTCAGCCCCAGCATTTT. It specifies CASSFDHPSWGQPQHF.

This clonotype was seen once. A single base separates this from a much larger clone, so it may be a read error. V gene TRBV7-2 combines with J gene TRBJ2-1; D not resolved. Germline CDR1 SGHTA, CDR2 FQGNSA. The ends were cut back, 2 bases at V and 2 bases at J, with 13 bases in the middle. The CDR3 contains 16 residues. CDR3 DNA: TGTGCCAGCAGCTTAATTAGTCTGGGCCCCTACAATGAGCAGTTCTTC. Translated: CASSLISLGPYNEQFF.

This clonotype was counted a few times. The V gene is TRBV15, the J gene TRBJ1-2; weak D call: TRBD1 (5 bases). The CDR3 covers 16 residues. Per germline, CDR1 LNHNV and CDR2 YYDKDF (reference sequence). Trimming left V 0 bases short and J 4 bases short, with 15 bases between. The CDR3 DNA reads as TGTGCCACCAGCAGAGATCGTGGGGGGGGAATCTATGGCTACACCTTC. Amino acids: CATSRDRGGGIYGYTF.

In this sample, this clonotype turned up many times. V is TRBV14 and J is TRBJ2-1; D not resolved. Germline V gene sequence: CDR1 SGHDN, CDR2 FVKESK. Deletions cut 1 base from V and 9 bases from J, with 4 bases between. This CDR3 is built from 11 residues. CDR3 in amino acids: CASSQGGEQFF. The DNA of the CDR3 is TGTGCCAGCAGCCAAGGGGGTGAGCAGTTCTTC. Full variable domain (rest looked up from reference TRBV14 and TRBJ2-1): EAGVTQFPSHSVIEKGQTVTLRCDPISGHDNLYWYRRVMGKEIKFLLHFVKESKQDESGMPNNRFLAERTGGTYSTLKVQPAELEDSGVYFCASSQGGEQFFGPGTRLTVL.

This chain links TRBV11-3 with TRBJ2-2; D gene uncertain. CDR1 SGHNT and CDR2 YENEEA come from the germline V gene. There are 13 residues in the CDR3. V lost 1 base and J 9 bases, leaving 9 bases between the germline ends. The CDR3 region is CASSLAPARELFF. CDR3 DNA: TGTGCCAGCAGCTTAGCCCCGGCCCGGGAGCTGTTTTTT.

The CDR3, as DNA: TGTGCCAGCAGTTTTGGGGGGGATGGGACTGAAGCTTTCTTT. Protein: CASSFGGDGTEAFF. The V gene is TRBV28, the J gene TRBJ1-1, with TRBD1 as a possible D gene (5 bases). V was trimmed by 3 bases and J by 5 bases, leaving 13 bases between them. Germline CDR1 reads MDHEN; CDR2 reads SYDVKM. The CDR3 spans 14 residues.

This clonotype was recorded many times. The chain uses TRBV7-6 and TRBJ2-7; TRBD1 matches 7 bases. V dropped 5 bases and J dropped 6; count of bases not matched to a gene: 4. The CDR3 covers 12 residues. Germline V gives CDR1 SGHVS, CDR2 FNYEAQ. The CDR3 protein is CASSPGQTEQYF. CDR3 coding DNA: TGTGCCAGCAGCCCGGGACAGACCGAGCAGTACTTC.

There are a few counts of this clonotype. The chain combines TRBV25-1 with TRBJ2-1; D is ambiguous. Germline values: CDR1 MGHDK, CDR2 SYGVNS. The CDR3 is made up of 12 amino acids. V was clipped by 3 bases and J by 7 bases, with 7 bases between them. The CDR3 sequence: CASSDQRNEQFF. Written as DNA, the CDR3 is TGTGCCAGCAGTGATCAAAGAAATGAGCAGTTCTTC.